This T cell receptor (beta chain) was sequenced for a study of blood T cell repertoires in COVID-19. Generated by immunoSEQ multiplex PCR, the TCRdb table keeps only in-frame clones and is missing some. The table records some 87,000 clones, around 87% of them present only once. V lost 3 bases and J 4 bases, leaving 15 bases between the germline ends. The CDR3 extends over 15 amino acids. Germline V lookup: CDR1 MDHEN, CDR2 SYDVKM. Sequencing was done on a sample of peripheral blood. The V gene is TRBV28, the J gene TRBJ1-2, with D unresolved. This sequence originates from a human donor in a cohort sampled during active COVID-19. CDR3 sequence (DNA): TGTGCCAGCAGTTTGCAGACCCCAGGAGGCTATGGCTACACCTTC. It is translated as CASSLQTPGGYGYTF.